Shown below are 11 T cell receptor beta chains from a single sample sequenced in a study of cytomegalovirus exposure and HLA in healthy donors (dated by TCRdb to about 2017). Preparation of the library involved the immunoSEQ multiplex PCR assay. For the multiplex PCR, a mixture combining 60 forward primers for TCR Vbeta segments and 13 reverse primers for TCR Jbeta segments was used. The table comes from immuneACCESS by way of TCRdb, which keeps in-frame sequences with V and J called. Part of the clones is missing from these tables; in studies checked, under half for an unresolved V gene and the rest for unknown reasons. The sample table lists some 190,000 clones, around 80% of them with a count of one. Together, the top ten hold 1.4% of the sample. Sequenced material: PBMCs. These receptors were taken from a man aged 18-30 years in good health and CMV-seronegative.

This clone showed up just once. Other nucleotide sequences in the sample specify the same CDR3. The V and J genes are TRBV7-2 and TRBJ2-7; D is unclear. Trimming shortened V by 5 bases and J by 3 bases, and 8 bases separated the two germline ends. In germline, CDR1 is SGHTA, CDR2 FQGNSA. The CDR3 sequence is 12 residues long. CDR3 sequence: CASSPTGYEQYF. The CDR3 DNA reads TGTGCCAGCAGCCCTACGGGCTACGAGCAGTACTTC. Filled out from reference TRBV7-2 and TRBJ2-7, the complete variable domain reads GAGVSQSPSNKVTEKGKDVELRCDPISGHTALYWYRQSLGQGLEFLIYFQGNSAPDKSGLPSDRFSAERTGGSVSTLTIQRTQQEDSAVYLCASSPTGYEQYFGPGTRLTVT.

This clone came up once. The rearrangement uses TRBV5-6 and TRBJ2-2; no definite D call. V lost 0 bases and J 0 bases, leaving 3 bases between the germline ends. The CDR3 totals 14 residues. Germline V gives CDR1 SGHDT, CDR2 YYEEEE. As DNA, the CDR3 is TGTGCCAGCAGCTTGGCCTCGAACACCGGGGAGCTGTTTTTT. Translation: CASSLASNTGELFF.

This clone has only one observation. V usage is TRBV12-5 and J usage is TRBJ1-1; D is ambiguous. This CDR3 is 13 amino acids long. V dropped 0 bases and J dropped 2 bases, with 4 bases sitting between them. The germline V gene encodes CDR1 LGHNT and CDR2 FRNRAP. The CDR3 nucleotides read TGTGCTAGTGGTTTGGTACACAACACTGAAGCTTTCTTT. Protein sequence: CASGLVHNTEAFF.

V and J are TRBV5-6 and TRBJ2-3, with a possible D match to TRBD2 (7 bases). The V gene's germline CDR1 is SGHDT and CDR2 YYEEEE. With 6 bases removed from V and 5 bases from J, the gap between germline ends came to 19 bases. This CDR3 has 15 residues. CDR3 region: CASTQNGGRGDTQYF. The CDR3 DNA follows: TGTGCCAGCACCCAAAACGGGGGGCGCGGAGATACGCAGTATTTT.

The V and J genes are TRBV2 and TRBJ1-2; 11 positions match TRBD1. The CDR3 extends over 14 amino acids. V dropped 6 bases and J dropped 7; count of bases not matched to a gene: 7. Per the germline V gene, CDR1 is SNHLY and CDR2 is FYNNEI. The DNA of the CDR3 is TGTGCCAGCAGGGGACAGGGGGTGGTTCGTGGCTACACCTTC. It yields the protein CASRGQGVVRGYTF.

The chain is built from TRBV19 and TRBJ1-1; D not certain. The germline V and J ends were trimmed by 1 base and 0 bases, with 9 bases remaining between them. Per the germline V gene, CDR1 is LNHDA and CDR2 is SQIVND (reference sequence). This CDR3 is built from 15 residues. The CDR3 reads CASSIGQLLNTEAFF. For the CDR3, the DNA is TGTGCCAGTAGTATAGGCCAACTACTGAACACTGAAGCTTTCTTT.

This clone was observed a single time. The chain is built from TRBV7-9 and TRBJ2-7, with 8 bases lining up with TRBD1. Trimming at V came to 5 bases and at J to 5 bases, leaving 14 bases not matched to a gene. CDR3 length: 16 amino acids. Germline CDR1 reads SEHNR; CDR2 reads FQNEAQ (reference sequence). CDR3 in DNA: TGTGCCAGCAGCCCATCGTCGGGACAGGCCTGGGACGAGCAGTACTTC. Protein: CASSPSSGQAWDEQYF. Complete variable domain (other parts from reference TRBV7-9 and TRBJ2-7): DTGVSQNPRHKITKRGQNVTFRCDPISEHNRLYWYRQTLGQGPEFLTYFQNEAQLEKSRLLSDRFSAERPKGSFSTLEIQRTEQGDSAMYLCASSPSSGQAWDEQYFGPGTRLTVT.

This clone is a singleton in its sample. V gene TRBV29-1 combines with J gene TRBJ1-1; 12 bases are a match to TRBD1. Germline V gene data show CDR1 as SQVTM and CDR2 as ANQGSEA. CDR3 size: 17 residues. V was clipped by 5 bases and J by 0 bases; unmatched bases: 10. The CDR3 DNA reads TGCAGCGTTCTGGGACAGGGGGCCCCCCCCTTGAACACTGAAGCTTTCTTT. Translated: CSVLGQGAPPLNTEAFF.

This rearrangement joins TRBV4-2 to TRBJ1-1, with a possible D match to TRBD1 (6 bases). The CDR3 is 18 amino acids. Looked up from germline, CDR1 is LGHNA and CDR2 is YNFKEQ. Trimming shortened V by 2 bases and J by 0 bases, and 19 bases separated the two germline ends. The CDR3 is CASSQPLTGGGMNTEAFF. CDR3 in DNA: TGTGCCAGCAGCCAACCTCTTACGGGAGGGGGGATGAACACTGAAGCTTTCTTT.

The chain couples TRBV7-8 to TRBJ2-1; the D gene is possibly TRBD2 (6 bases). Germline CDR1 SGHVS, CDR2 FQNEAQ. The CDR3 totals 16 residues. The germline V and J ends were trimmed by 2 bases and 2 bases, with 13 bases remaining between them. For the CDR3, the DNA is TGTGCCAGCAGCTTACGGGCGGGAAGCGCCTACAATGAGCAGTTCTTC. It yields the protein CASSLRAGSAYNEQFF.

This clone has only a few counts. The V call is TRBV13, the J call TRBJ2-2, with 8 bases that match TRBD2. J lost 1 base, V lost 1 base, and 11 bases had no gene match. CDR1 and CDR2 (germline): PRHDT, FYEKMQ (reference sequence). This CDR3 is 19 amino acids long. The chain's CDR3 is CASSLVPRGSGGNTGELFF. In DNA form, the CDR3 reads TGTGCCAGCAGCTTAGTACCCCGTGGGAGCGGGGGGAACACCGGGGAGCTGTTTTTT.